The clone carrying this TCR beta chain was found a few times. The data were produced by immunoSEQ multiplex PCR, yet TCRdb's version contains in-frame clones alone and is incomplete. The sample records approximately 68,000 clones, 95% to 97% being singletons. The V gene's germline CDR1 is MNHNS and CDR2 SASEGT. The trim removed 5 bases at V and 5 bases at J, leaving 7 bases unmatched. The CDR3 has 14 residues. This entry belongs to a study of technical replicates of blood from several donors. Sequencing used T cells isolated from PBMCs. The V call is TRBV6-1, the J call TRBJ2-5, with 8 bases that match TRBD1. This TCR was recovered from a human donor in good health. The CDR3 loop is CASSRLQGDETQYF. The CDR3 bases are TGTGCCAGCAGTCGATTACAGGGGGACGAGACCCAGTACTTC.